The 21 T cell receptor beta chains below come from one sample, sequenced in a study of CD8+ T cells in alopecia areata. cDNA reverse transcribed from extracted RNA served as the sequencing template. Clones were sequenced by immunoSEQ multiplex PCR, and TCRdb holds only the in-frame ones, with some missing. The data show around 300,000 clones, none appearing only once, with 1.2% held by the ten largest. Researchers sorted pooled cutaneous lymph node cells on the basis of CD4, CD8alpha, NKG2D, NKG2ACE and other markers. Sequencing used CD4+ T cells sorted from a lymph node. Receptors were obtained from a C3H/HeJ mouse with alopecia areata. Strain haplotype (MHC): H2-k.

Comment on this clone: Mouse germline and gene names are used. Other DNA sequences within the sample encode an identical CDR3. This CDR3 reads CASSPDWGANTGQLYF. Incomplete CDR3 DNA: TGTGCCAGCAGCCCCGACTGGGGGGCAAACACCGGG. The chain uses TRBV19 and TRBJ2-2, with 10 bases matching TRBD2. The read comes to an end 4 residues before the CDR3 does, leaving the germline J gene to fill in the end. There are 16 residues in the CDR3. Trimming at V came to 5 bases and at J to 0 bases, leaving 4 bases not matched to a gene. The germline V gene has CDR1 FNHDT and CDR2 SITEND (reference sequence).

A few counts support this clone. Mouse gene names and germline throughout. Read coverage stops 4 residues before the CDR3 terminus; the germline J gene supplies the remainder. This chain connects TRBV19 to TRBJ2-5; D might be TRBD2 (6 bases). Per germline, CDR1 FNHDT and CDR2 SITEND (reference sequence). Trimming shortened V by 3 bases and J by 0 bases, and 11 bases separated the two germline ends. The CDR3 length is 15 residues. The CDR3 bases that were read are TGTGCCAGCAGTACCCCCCTGGGGAACCAAGAC. Its protein product is CASSTPLGNQD. The CDR3 in full is CASSTPLGNQDTQYF.

Only a few counts were recorded for this clone. Gene names follow the mouse nomenclature. The CDR3 is cut off 4 residues early in the read; its end comes from the germline J gene. J is TRBJ1-1 and V is TRBV1; 10 nucleotides line up with TRBD1. CDR3 size: 17 residues. Germline V gives CDR1 NSQYPW, CDR2 LRSPGD (reference sequence). V gave up 0 bases and J gave up 4 bases; unmatched junction bases: 8. CDR3 bases read: TGCACCTGCAGTGCAGATAGGGGGACAGGGGAAACCACA. Its translation: CTCSADRGTGETT. The whole CDR3 protein reads CTCSADRGTGETTEVFF.

This clone was detected a few times. All gene names here are mouse names. The sequence runs out 4 residues before the end of the CDR3; the remainder is reconstructed from the germline J gene. Other DNA sequences in the sample encode the same CDR3. The V and J genes are TRBV1 and TRBJ2-7, with 8 bases lining up with TRBD2. CDR1 and CDR2 from the germline V gene are NSQYPW and LRSPGD (reference sequence). The CDR3 length is 13 residues. Incomplete CDR3 DNA: TGCACCTGCAGTGCGGGGGGGCCTTAT. Translating it yields CTCSAGGPY. The CDR3 reads in full as CTCSAGGPYEQYF.

As for this clone: Gene names are the mouse ones. The CDR3 extends 4 residues past the end of the read, so its final part is completed from the germline J gene. The chain has TRBV19 and TRBJ2-3, with 8 bases identical to TRBD2. CDR1 and CDR2 (germline): FNHDT, SITEND (reference sequence). This CDR3 has 15 residues. With 5 bases clipped from V and 3 bases from J, the junction kept 8 bases outside the gene matches. CDR3 in amino acids: CASSPAGGAAETLYF. The CDR3 bases that were read are TGTGCCAGCAGCCCCGCCGGGGGGGCAGCAGAA.

A word on this clone: Here the gene names and germline are mouse. The read is 4 residues too short to cover the CDR3 end, so that end is filled in from the germline J gene. The chain has TRBV19 and TRBJ2-7, with 8 bases that match TRBD2. The ends lost 5 bases at V and 3 bases at J; junction bases unmatched: 4. CDR3 length equals 13 residues. Looked up from germline, CDR1 is FNHDT and CDR2 is SITEND (reference sequence). The CDR3 spells CASSRTGNYEQYF. Incomplete CDR3 DNA: TGTGCCAGCAGCCGGACTGGGAACTAT. Variable domain in full (rest from reference TRBV19 and TRBJ2-7): GGIITQTPKFLIGQEGQKLTLKCQQNFNHDTMYWYRQDSGKGLRLIYYSITENDLQKGDLSEGYDASREKKSSFSLTVTSAQKNEMAVFLCASSRTGNYEQYFGPGTRLTVL.

This clone was seen more than once but under ten times. Mouse gene names and germline throughout. The CDR3 is cut off 4 residues early in the read; its end comes from the germline J gene. This specimen includes other DNA sequences encoding the same CDR3. The V gene is TRBV19, the J gene TRBJ2-5; 11 bases agree with TRBD1. Germline CDR1 FNHDT, CDR2 SITEND (reference sequence). The CDR3 contains 13 residues. Here the CDR3 reads CASRDRGRDTQYF. The DNA read from the CDR3 is TGTGCCAGCAGGGACAGGGGGCGAGAC.

On this clone itself: Gene names and germline refer to mouse. The read stops 4 residues short of the end of the CDR3; the missing end is completed from the germline J gene. The rearrangement uses TRBV1 and TRBJ2-5; 13 bases agree with TRBD2. Germline V gives CDR1 NSQYPW, CDR2 LRSPGD (reference sequence). The CDR3 runs to 16 residues. The part of the CDR3 DNA that was read is TGCACCTGCAGTGCAGATAGGGACTGGGGGGGGGAC. Amino acids: CTCSADRDWGGD. The CDR3 reads in full as CTCSADRDWGGDTQYF.

This clone was observed a few times. Mouse names are used for the genes. From the germline J gene comes the end of the CDR3, since the read stops 4 residues before it. Other DNA sequences in this specimen translate into the identical CDR3. This sequence joins TRBV13-3 and TRBJ2-1; D might be TRBD1 (6 bases). The CDR3 runs to 13 residues. In germline, CDR1 is NNHDY, CDR2 SYVADS. CDR3 bases read: TGTGCCAGCAGTGAACAGGGAGGCGCT. This encodes CASSEQGGA. The CDR3 in full is CASSEQGGAEQFF.

In regard to this clone: The genes and germline here are from mouse. The sequence runs out 4 residues before the end of the CDR3; the remainder is reconstructed from the germline J gene. The chain links TRBV14 to TRBJ2-1, with 11 bases aligning to TRBD2. There are 16 residues in the CDR3. Germline assignment: CDR1 SGHDT and CDR2 FRDEAV. V lost 5 bases, J lost 3 bases, and 7 bases stayed unmatched. The CDR3 here is CASSLGLGGVYAEQFF. Incomplete CDR3 DNA: TGTGCCAGCAGCCTCGGACTGGGGGGTGTCTATGCT.

Worth noting for this clone: Genes here carry mouse names. The CDR3 is cut off 4 residues early in the read; its end comes from the germline J gene. The chain joins TRBV4 to TRBJ1-1; TRBD1 matches 11 bases. The J segment lost 1 base and the V segment lost 3 bases, leaving 1 base of the junction unmatched. This CDR3 has 15 amino acids. Per germline, CDR1 LGHDT and CDR2 YNNKQL (reference sequence). CDR3 DNA (partial): TGTGCCAGCAGCTATGGGACAGGGGGAAACACA. This translates into CASSYGTGGNT. The full CDR3 reads CASSYGTGGNTEVFF.

This clone was seen only a few times. Each gene name is a mouse one. The missing CDR3 end, 4 residues past where the read stops, is filled in from the germline J gene. The sample has other DNA sequences that encode this CDR3 too. The chain carries TRBV5 and TRBJ2-1, with D uncertain. Germline V gives CDR1 LGHNA, CDR2 YNLKQL (reference sequence). The CDR3 totals 14 residues. V was trimmed by 0 bases and J by 1 base, leaving 4 bases between them. This CDR3 reads CASSQELNYAEQFF. The covered CDR3 bases are TGTGCCAGCAGCCAAGAACTGAACTATGCT.

This clone was counted between two and nine times. Germline and genes here are mouse. The read stops 4 residues short of the end of the CDR3; the missing end is completed from the germline J gene. This chain joins TRBV13-1 and TRBJ1-2; 9 bases agree with TRBD1. The germline gives CDR1 NSHNY, CDR2 SYGAGN. Trimming removed 6 bases from V and 3 bases from J; junction bases left unmatched: 6. This CDR3 is built from 14 residues. CDR3 bases read: TGTGCCAGCAAGAGGGACAGGGAAGACTCC. This translates into CASKRDREDS. The full CDR3 protein reads CASKRDREDSDYTF.

Comment on this clone: Gene names follow the mouse nomenclature. Read sequence stops 4 residues before the CDR3 end, and the germline J gene provides the missing end. The V gene is TRBV19, the J gene TRBJ2-3; the match to TRBD1 covers 10 bases. V trimming: 4 bases; J trimming: 1 base; junction bases outside the gene matches: 6. This CDR3 spans 16 amino acids. Germline V gene data show CDR1 as FNHDT and CDR2 as SITEND (reference sequence). CDR3 bases read: TGTGCCAGCAGTTGGGACAGGGGACGGGGTGCAGAA. Translating it yields CASSWDRGRGAE. The whole CDR3 region reads CASSWDRGRGAETLYF.

Comments on this clone: Mouse names are used for the genes. The read stops 4 residues short of the end of the CDR3; the missing end is completed from the germline J gene. The chain has TRBV13-3 and TRBJ2-1; 8 bases are shared with TRBD1. CDR3 size: 14 residues. Trimming at V came to 2 bases and at J to 5 bases, leaving 3 bases not matched to a gene. Germline V lookup: CDR1 NNHDY, CDR2 SYVADS. CDR3: CASSDRGRNAEQFF. The sequenced CDR3 bases are TGTGCCAGCAGTGACAGGGGGCGCAATGCT.

Note on this clone: Gene names are the mouse ones. The read comes to an end 4 residues before the CDR3 does, leaving the germline J gene to fill in the end. The gene calls are TRBV1 and TRBJ1-2, with D perhaps matching TRBD1 (5 bases). V was pared by 3 bases and J by 0 bases, with 11 bases between. Germline lookup yields CDR1 NSQYPW and CDR2 LRSPGD (reference sequence). This CDR3 spans 15 amino acids. CDR3: CTCSAIGHANSDYTF. The covered CDR3 bases are TGCACCTGCAGTGCCATCGGACACGCAAACTCC.

Many counts were recorded for this clone. The gene names here belong to mouse. The read falls 4 residues short of the CDR3 end, and the missing part is taken from the germline J gene. The rearrangement links TRBV1 to TRBJ2-2; TRBD1 is a possible D gene (5 bases). Germline V gives CDR1 NSQYPW, CDR2 LRSPGD (reference sequence). V lost 4 bases, J lost 1 base, and 7 bases lay in between. The CDR3 is 14 residues long. The CDR3 DNA, read in part, is TGCACCTGCAGTGGACAGTTAAACACCGGG. It yields the protein CTCSGQLNTG. The complete CDR3 protein is CTCSGQLNTGQLYF.

As concerns this clone: Mouse gene names apply. With the read ending 4 residues before the CDR3 end, the germline J gene is used to fill in that end. This chain links TRBV13-3 with TRBJ1-2; 8 nucleotides match TRBD1. CDR3 length: 14 residues. V was clipped by 2 bases and J by 4 bases; unmatched bases: 4. Germline V gene data show CDR1 as NNHDY and CDR2 as SYVADS. The CDR3 sequence is CASSETGVGSDYTF. The covered CDR3 bases are TGTGCCAGCAGTGAGACAGGGGTGGGCTCC.

This clone was seen a handful of times. Gene names are mouse gene names. The read ends 4 residues early relative to the CDR3; the germline J gene fills the gap. The rearrangement links TRBV19 to TRBJ2-5, with a weak D call TRBD2 (6 bases). With 2 bases removed from V and 2 bases from J, the gap between germline ends came to 9 bases. The CDR3 covers 14 residues. Germline V gives CDR1 FNHDT, CDR2 SITEND (reference sequence). The CDR3 sequence is CASSIELGQDTQYF. The CDR3 bases that were read are TGTGCCAGCAGTATTGAACTGGGCCAAGAC. Combining the CDR3 with reference TRBV19 and TRBJ2-5 gives the whole variable domain GGIITQTPKFLIGQEGQKLTLKCQQNFNHDTMYWYRQDSGKGLRLIYYSITENDLQKGDLSEGYDASREKKSSFSLTVTSAQKNEMAVFLCASSIELGQDTQYFGPGTRLLVL.

A word on this clone: Gene labels here are mouse ones. CDR3 loop: CASSQEGGVNTEVFF. CDR3 bases read: TGTGCCAGCAGCCAAGAGGGGGGGGTAAACACA. The chain joins TRBV5 to TRBJ1-1; D is perhaps TRBD1 (5 bases). The sequenced fragment ends 4 residues before the CDR3 boundary, so the rest is inferred from the germline J gene. The CDR3 length is 15 residues. Germline V gene data show CDR1 as LGHNA and CDR2 as YNLKQL (reference sequence). Trimming shortened V by 0 bases and J by 1 base, and 9 bases separated the two germline ends.

This clone showed up just a few times. Any gene name here is a mouse gene name. The read finishes 4 residues shy of the CDR3 end, and the germline J gene is used to complete it. V gene TRBV31 combines with J gene TRBJ2-2, with no clear D. The CDR3 runs 16 residues. V lost 3 bases and J lost 0, with 14 bases in between. Germline CDR1 reads GKSSPN; CDR2 reads SITVG. The CDR3 bases that were read are TGTGCCTGGAGACTCTCTCCAACAGCAAACACCGGG. Amino acids: CAWRLSPTANTG. The entire CDR3 sequence reads CAWRLSPTANTGQLYF. The complete variable domain, with remaining parts taken from reference TRBV31 and TRBJ2-2, reads AQTIHQWPVAEIKAVGSPLSLGCTIKGKSSPNLYWYWQATGGTLQQLFYSITVGQVESVVQLNLSASRPKDDQFILSTEKLLLSHSGFYLCAWRLSPTANTGQLYFGEGSKLTVL.